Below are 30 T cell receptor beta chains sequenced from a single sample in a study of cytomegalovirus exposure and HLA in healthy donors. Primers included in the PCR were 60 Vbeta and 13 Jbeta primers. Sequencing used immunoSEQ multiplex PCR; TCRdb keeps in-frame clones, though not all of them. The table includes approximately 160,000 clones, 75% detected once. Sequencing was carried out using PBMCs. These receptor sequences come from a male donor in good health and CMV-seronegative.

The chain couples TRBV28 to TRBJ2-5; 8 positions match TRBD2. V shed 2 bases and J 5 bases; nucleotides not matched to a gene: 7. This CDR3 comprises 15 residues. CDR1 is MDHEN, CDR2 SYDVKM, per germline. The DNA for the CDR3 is TGTGCCAGCAGTTTACGGGGGGGTGCTAAGGAGACCCAGTACTTC. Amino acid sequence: CASSLRGGAKETQYF.

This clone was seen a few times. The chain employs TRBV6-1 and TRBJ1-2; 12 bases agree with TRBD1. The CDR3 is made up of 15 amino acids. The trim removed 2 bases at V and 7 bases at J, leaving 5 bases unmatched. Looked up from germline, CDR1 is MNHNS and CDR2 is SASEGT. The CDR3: CASSERDRGRGGYTF. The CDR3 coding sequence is TGTGCCAGCAGTGAACGGGACAGGGGGCGCGGTGGCTACACCTTC.

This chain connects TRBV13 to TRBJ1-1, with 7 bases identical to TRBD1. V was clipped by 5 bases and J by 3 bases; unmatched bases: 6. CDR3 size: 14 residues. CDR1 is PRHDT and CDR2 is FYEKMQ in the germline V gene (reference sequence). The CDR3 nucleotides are TGTGCCAGCAGCGCGACAGGGTTTGACACTGAAGCTTTCTTT. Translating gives CASSATGFDTEAFF.

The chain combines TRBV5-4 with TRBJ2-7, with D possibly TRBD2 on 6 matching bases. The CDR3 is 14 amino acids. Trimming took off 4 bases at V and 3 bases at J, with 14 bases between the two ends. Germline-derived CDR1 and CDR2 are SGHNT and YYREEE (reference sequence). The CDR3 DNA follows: TGTGCCAGCAGCCAAAGGGACTTACGCTACGAGCAGTACTTC. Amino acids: CASSQRDLRYEQYF.

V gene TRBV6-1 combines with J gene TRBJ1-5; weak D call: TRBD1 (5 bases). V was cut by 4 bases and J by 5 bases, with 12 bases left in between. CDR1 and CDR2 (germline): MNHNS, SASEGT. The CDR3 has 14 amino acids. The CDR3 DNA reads TGTGCCAGCAGTGTCGGGCCGGGGGATCAGCCCCAGCATTTT. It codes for CASSVGPGDQPQHF.

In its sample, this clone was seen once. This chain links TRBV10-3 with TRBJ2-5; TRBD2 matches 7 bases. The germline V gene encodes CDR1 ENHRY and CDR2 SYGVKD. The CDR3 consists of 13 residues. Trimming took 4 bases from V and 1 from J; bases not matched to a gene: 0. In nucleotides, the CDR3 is TGTGCCATCAGTGGGGGGGGCCAAGAGACCCAGTACTTC. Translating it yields CAISGGGQETQYF.

DNA for the CDR3: TGTGCCAGCAGCGTAGACACGGGAGGAGTTGGCTACACCTTC. Translated: CASSVDTGGVGYTF. The chain recombines TRBV9 with TRBJ1-2, with no clear D. V dropped 0 bases and J dropped 7 bases, with 13 bases sitting between them. The CDR3 runs to 14 residues. Germline lookup yields CDR1 SGDLS and CDR2 YYNGEE.

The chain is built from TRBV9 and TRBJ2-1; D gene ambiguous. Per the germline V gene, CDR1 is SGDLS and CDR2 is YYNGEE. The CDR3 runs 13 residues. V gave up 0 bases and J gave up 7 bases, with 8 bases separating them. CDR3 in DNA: TGTGCCAGCAGCGTAGATCTATCAAATGAGCAGTTCTTC. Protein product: CASSVDLSNEQFF.

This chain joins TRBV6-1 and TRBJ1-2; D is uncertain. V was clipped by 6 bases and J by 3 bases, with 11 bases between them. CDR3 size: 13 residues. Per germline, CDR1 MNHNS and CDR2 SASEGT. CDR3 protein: CASSSGYDYGYTF. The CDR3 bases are TGTGCCAGCAGCTCAGGTTACGACTATGGCTACACCTTC.

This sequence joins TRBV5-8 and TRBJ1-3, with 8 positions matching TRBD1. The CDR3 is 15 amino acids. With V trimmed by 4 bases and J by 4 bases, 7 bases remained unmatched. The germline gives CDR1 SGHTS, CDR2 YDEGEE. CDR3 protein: CASSPTGVHGNTIYF. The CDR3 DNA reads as TGTGCCAGCAGCCCGACAGGGGTCCACGGAAACACCATATATTTT. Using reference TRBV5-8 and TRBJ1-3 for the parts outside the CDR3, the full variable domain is EAGVTQSPTHLIKTRGQQATLRCSPISGHTSVYWYQQALGLGLQFLLWYDEGEERNRGNFPPRFSGRQFPNYSSELNVNALELEDSALYLCASSPTGVHGNTIYFGEGSWLTVV.

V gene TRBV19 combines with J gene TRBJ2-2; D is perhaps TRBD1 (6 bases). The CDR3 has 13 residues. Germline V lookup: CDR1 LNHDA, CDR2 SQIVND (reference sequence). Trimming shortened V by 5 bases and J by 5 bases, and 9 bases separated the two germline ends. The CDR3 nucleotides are TGTGCCAGTAGTGTACAGGGTACCGGGGAGCTGTTTTTT. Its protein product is CASSVQGTGELFF.

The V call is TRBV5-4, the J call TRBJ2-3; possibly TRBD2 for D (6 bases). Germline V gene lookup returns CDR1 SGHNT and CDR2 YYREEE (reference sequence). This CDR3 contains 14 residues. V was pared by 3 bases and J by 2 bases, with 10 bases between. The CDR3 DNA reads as TGTGCCAGCAGCTCCGGGACTTTCACAGATACGCAGTATTTT. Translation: CASSSGTFTDTQYF.

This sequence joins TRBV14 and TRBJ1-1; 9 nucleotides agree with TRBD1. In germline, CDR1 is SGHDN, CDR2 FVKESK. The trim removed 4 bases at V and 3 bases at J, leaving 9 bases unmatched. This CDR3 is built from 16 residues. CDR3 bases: TGTGCCAGCAGCCCCTTTTATACAGGGGGCTACACTGAAGCTTTCTTT. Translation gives CASSPFYTGGYTEAFF. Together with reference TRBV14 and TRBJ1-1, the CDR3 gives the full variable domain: EAGVTQFPSHSVIEKGQTVTLRCDPISGHDNLYWYRRVMGKEIKFLLHFVKESKQDESGMPNNRFLAERTGGTYSTLKVQPAELEDSGVYFCASSPFYTGGYTEAFFGQGTRLTVV.

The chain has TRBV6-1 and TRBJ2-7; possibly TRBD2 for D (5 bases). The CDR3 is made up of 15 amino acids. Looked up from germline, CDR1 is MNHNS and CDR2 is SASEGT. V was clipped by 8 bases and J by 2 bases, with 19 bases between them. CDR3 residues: CASWAGDSSPYEQYF. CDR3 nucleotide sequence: TGTGCCAGCTGGGCGGGCGACTCGTCCCCCTACGAGCAGTACTTC.

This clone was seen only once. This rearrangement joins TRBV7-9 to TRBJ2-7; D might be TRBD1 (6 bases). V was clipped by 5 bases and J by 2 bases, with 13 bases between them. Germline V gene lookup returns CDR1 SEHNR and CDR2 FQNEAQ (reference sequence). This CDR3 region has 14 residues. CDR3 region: CASSIDRSPYEQYF. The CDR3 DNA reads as TGTGCCAGCAGCATAGACAGGTCCCCCTACGAGCAGTACTTC.

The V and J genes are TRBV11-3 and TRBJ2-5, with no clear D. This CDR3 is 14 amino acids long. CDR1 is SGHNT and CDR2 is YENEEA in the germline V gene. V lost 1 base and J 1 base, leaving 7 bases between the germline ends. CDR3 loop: CASSLGGPQETQYF. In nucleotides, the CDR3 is TGTGCCAGCAGCTTAGGAGGCCCCCAAGAGACCCAGTACTTC. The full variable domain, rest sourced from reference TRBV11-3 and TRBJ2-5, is EAGVVQSPRYKIIEKKQPVAFWCNPISGHNTLYWYLQNLGQGPELLIRYENEEAVDDSQLPKDRFSAERLKGVDSTLKIQPAELGDSAVYLCASSLGGPQETQYFGPGTRLLVL.

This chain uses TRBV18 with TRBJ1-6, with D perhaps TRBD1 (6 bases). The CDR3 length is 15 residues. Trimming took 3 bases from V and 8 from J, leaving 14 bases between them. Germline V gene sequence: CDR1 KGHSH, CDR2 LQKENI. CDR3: CASSPTQPGDSPLHF. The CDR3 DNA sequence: TGTGCCAGCTCACCGACGCAGCCAGGGGATTCACCCCTCCACTTT.

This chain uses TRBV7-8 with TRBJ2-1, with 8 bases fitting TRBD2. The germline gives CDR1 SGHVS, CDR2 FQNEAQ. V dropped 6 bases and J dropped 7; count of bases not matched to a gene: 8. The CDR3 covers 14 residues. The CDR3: CASRSQRGRNEQFF. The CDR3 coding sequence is TGTGCCAGCAGGTCACAGCGGGGGAGAAATGAGCAGTTCTTC.

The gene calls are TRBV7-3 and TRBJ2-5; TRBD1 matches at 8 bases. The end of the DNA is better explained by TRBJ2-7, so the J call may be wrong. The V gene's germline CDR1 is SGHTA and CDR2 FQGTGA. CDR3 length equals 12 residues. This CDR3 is CASSKQGGEQYF. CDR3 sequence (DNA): TGTGCCAGCAGCAAACAGGGGGGCGAGCAGTACTTC.

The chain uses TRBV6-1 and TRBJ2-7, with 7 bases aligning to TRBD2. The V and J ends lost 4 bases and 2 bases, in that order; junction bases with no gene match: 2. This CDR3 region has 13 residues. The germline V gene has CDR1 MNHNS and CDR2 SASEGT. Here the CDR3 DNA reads TGTGCCAGCAGTGTAGGGAGGGCCTACGAGCAGTACTTC. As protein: CASSVGRAYEQYF.

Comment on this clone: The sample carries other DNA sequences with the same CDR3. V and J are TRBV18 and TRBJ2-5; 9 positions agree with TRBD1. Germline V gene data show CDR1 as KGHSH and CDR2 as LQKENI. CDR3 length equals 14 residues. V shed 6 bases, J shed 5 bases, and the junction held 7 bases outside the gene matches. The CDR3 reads CASSPGTGRETQYF. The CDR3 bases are TGTGCCAGCTCTCCCGGGACAGGGCGGGAGACCCAGTACTTC. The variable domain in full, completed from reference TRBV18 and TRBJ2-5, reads NAGVMQNPRHLVRRRGQEARLRCSPMKGHSHVYWYRQLPEEGLKFMVYLQKENIIDESGMPKERFSAEFPKEGPSILRIQQVVRGDSAAYFCASSPGTGRETQYFGPGTRLLVL.

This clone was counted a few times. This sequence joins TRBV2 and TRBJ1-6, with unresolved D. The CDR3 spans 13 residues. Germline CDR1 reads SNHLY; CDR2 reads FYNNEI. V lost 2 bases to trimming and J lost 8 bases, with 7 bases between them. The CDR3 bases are TGTGCCAGCAGTGAATGGAGAGATTCACCCCTCCACTTT. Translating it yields CASSEWRDSPLHF.

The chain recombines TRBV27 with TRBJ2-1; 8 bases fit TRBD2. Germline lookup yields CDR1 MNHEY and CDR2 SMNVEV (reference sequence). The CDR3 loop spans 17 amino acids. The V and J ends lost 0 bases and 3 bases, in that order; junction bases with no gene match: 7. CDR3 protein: CASSLSFGTRVYNEQFF. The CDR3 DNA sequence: TGTGCCAGCAGTTTATCTTTCGGGACTAGAGTCTACAATGAGCAGTTCTTC.

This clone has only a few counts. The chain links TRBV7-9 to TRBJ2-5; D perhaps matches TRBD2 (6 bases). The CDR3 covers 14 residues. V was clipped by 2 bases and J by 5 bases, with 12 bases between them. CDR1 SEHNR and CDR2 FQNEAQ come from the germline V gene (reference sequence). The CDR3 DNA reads TGTGCCAGCAGCTTACCCGGGAGCGGGGAGACCCAGTACTTC. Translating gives CASSLPGSGETQYF. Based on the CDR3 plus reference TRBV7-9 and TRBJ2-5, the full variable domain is DTGVSQNPRHKITKRGQNVTFRCDPISEHNRLYWYRQTLGQGPEFLTYFQNEAQLEKSRLLSDRFSAERPKGSFSTLEIQRTEQGDSAMYLCASSLPGSGETQYFGPGTRLLVL.

CDR3 residues: CASSPGQGETQYF. In nucleotides, the CDR3 is TGTGCCAGTAGTCCCGGACAGGGAGAGACCCAGTACTTC. The chain carries TRBV19 and TRBJ2-5; 8 bases line up with TRBD1. The V gene end was trimmed by 5 bases and the J gene end by 4 bases; junction bases not matched to a gene: 3. Germline V CDR1 and CDR2: LNHDA, SQIVND (reference sequence). The CDR3 is 13 residues long.

CDR3 sequence (DNA): TGCGCCAGCAGCTTGGGACTAGCGGGAGATACGCAGTATTTT. Amino acid sequence: CASSLGLAGDTQYF. The rearrangement joins TRBV5-1 to TRBJ2-3; the match to TRBD2 covers 10 bases. This CDR3 has 14 residues. V lost 0 bases to trimming and J lost 5 bases; unmatched junction nucleotides: 0. Per germline, CDR1 SGHRS and CDR2 YFSETQ.

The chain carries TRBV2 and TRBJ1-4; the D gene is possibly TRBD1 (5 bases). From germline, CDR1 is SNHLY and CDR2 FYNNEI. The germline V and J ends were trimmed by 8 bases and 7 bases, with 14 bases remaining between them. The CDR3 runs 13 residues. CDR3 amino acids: CASATAGTEKLFF. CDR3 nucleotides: TGTGCCAGCGCGACAGCGGGAACTGAAAAACTGTTTTTT.

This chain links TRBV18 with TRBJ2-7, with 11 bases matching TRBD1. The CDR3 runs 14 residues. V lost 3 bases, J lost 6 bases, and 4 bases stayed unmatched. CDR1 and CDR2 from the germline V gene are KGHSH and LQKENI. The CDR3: CASSPGQGGREQYF. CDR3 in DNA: TGTGCCAGCTCACCGGGACAGGGGGGTCGCGAGCAGTACTTC.

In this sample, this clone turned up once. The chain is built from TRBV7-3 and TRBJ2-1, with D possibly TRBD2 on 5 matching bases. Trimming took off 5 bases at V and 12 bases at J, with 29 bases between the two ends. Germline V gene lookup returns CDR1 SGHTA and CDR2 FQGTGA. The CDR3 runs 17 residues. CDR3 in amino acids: CASSLSPLLATSGMQFF. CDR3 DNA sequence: TGTGCCAGCAGCCTCTCCCCCCTCTTAGCGACCTCCGGGATGCAGTTCTTC. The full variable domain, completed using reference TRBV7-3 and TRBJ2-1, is GAGVSQTPSNKVTEKGKYVELRCDPISGHTALYWYRQSLGQGPEFLIYFQGTGAADDSGLPNDRFFAVRPEGSVSTLKIQRTERGDSAVYLCASSLSPLLATSGMQFFGPGTRLTVL.

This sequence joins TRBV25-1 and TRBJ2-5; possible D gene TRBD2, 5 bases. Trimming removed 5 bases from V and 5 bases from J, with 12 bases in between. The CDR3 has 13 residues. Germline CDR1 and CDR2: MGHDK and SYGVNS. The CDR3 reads CASSRIGEETQYF. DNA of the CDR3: TGTGCCAGCAGTCGGATTGGGGAGGAGACCCAGTACTTC.